This TCR beta chain was captured in a study of stem cell transplantation in POMP-related autoinflammatory disease. Study overall: Impaired MHC class I-dependent CD8+ differentiation was hypothesized from defective thymoproteasomes. Study-level points and caveats: Unique TRB V-J gene pairings were limited in number in patients with PRAID. In patients with PRAID, every analyzed T-cell subset tended to show lower diversity and higher clonality.

PRAID combined immunodeficiency and autoinflammation. Clones were sequenced by immunoSEQ multiplex PCR, and TCRdb holds only the in-frame ones, with some missing. The sample contains approximately 65,000 clones, roughly 88% of which appear only once. On this clone itself: No antigen is known for it.

V lost 4 bases to trimming and J lost 2 bases; unmatched junction nucleotides: 9. This CDR3 comprises 16 residues. Germline assignment: CDR1 ENHRY and CDR2 SYGVKD. Sequencing used CD4+ T cells from PBMCs, obtained after stem cell transplantation. The rearrangement uses TRBV10-3 and TRBJ2-5; the match to TRBD1 covers 8 bases. This TCR was sampled from a human patient with POMP-related autoinflammation and immune dysregulation (PRAID). Among the T cells, some may be from the graft donor. Written as DNA, the CDR3 is TGTGCCATCAGTGTCTCCTTGACAGGGGATCAAGAGACCCAGTACTTC. Translation: CAISVSLTGDQETQYF.